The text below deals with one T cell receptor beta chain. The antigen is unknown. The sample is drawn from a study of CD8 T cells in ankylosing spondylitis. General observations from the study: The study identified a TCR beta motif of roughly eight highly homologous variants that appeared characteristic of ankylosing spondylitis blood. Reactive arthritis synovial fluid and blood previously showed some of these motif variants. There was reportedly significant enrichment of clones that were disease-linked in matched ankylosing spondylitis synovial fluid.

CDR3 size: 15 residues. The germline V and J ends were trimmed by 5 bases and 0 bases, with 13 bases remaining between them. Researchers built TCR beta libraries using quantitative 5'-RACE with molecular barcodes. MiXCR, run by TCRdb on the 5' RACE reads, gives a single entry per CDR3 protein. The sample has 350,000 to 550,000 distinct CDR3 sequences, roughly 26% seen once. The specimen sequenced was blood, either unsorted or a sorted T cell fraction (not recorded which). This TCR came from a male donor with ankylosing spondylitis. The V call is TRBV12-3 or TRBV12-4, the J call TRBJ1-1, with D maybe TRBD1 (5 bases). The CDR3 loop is CASSPEGHMNTEAFF. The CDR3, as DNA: TGTGCCAGCAGTCCTGAAGGACACATGAACACTGAAGCTTTCTTT.